Listed here are 12 T cell receptor beta chains from one sample, sequenced in a study of OX40 agonist ivuxolimab in advanced cancers. Generated by immunoSEQ multiplex PCR, the TCRdb table keeps only in-frame clones and is missing some. The data contain about 50,000 clones, 85% to 95% of them seen just once; the ten biggest clones take up approximately 23%. Sequenced here: CD4+ or CD8+ T cells sorted from blood, sampled in a trial of the OX40 agonist ivuxolimab. These receptors were taken from an adult with an advanced solid tumor such as melanoma, head and neck, liver or kidney cancer.

This clone was seen only once. The chain couples TRBV4-1 to TRBJ2-7; D unclear. The CDR3 sequence is 13 residues long. Germline V gene lookup returns CDR1 MGHRA and CDR2 YSYEKL. V lost 1 base and J 2 bases, leaving 6 bases between the germline ends. The CDR3 protein is CASSQVRTYEQYF. CDR3 DNA sequence: TGCGCCAGCAGCCAAGTGCGGACCTACGAGCAGTACTTC.

The chain uses TRBV6-5 and TRBJ2-3; perhaps TRBD1 as D (5 bases). CDR3 length: 12 amino acids. Trimming removed 7 bases from V and 8 bases from J, with 13 bases in between. From germline, CDR1 is MNHEY and CDR2 SVGAGI. CDR3 sequence: CASTPGWGTQYF. CDR3 bases: TGTGCCAGCACCCCAGGGTGGGGTACGCAGTATTTT.

V and J are TRBV30 and TRBJ2-7; the D gene is possibly TRBD1 (5 bases). The germline V gene has CDR1 GTSNPN and CDR2 SVGIG (reference sequence). This CDR3 region has 14 residues. V lost 2 bases and J 3 bases, leaving 14 bases between the germline ends. The CDR3 reads CAWSLPPDSYEQYF. CDR3 bases: TGTGCCTGGAGTCTCCCGCCTGACAGCTACGAGCAGTACTTC.

The genes are TRBV27 and TRBJ2-7; either TRBD1 or TRBD2 may supply D (6 bases each). CDR3 length: 15 residues. V was shortened by 6 bases and J by 5 bases, with 20 bases between the two germline ends. The V gene's germline CDR1 is MNHEY and CDR2 SMNVEV (reference sequence). CDR3 amino acids: CASRAAGHSRDEQYF. CDR3 DNA: TGTGCCAGCAGGGCTGCGGGACACTCCCGGGACGAGCAGTACTTC.

V and J are TRBV19 and TRBJ2-4, with D possibly being TRBD1 or TRBD2 (5 bases each). The CDR3 extends over 12 amino acids. With 3 bases removed from V and 5 bases from J, the gap between germline ends came to 5 bases. The germline CDR1 and CDR2 sequences are LNHDA and SQIVND (reference sequence). Here the CDR3 reads CASSMGENIQYF. Written as DNA, the CDR3 is TGTGCCAGTAGTATGGGGGAAAACATTCAGTACTTC.

The chain has TRBV5-6 and TRBJ2-2; D call uncertain. Trimming took off 4 bases at V and 7 bases at J, with 5 bases between the two ends. Germline CDR1 and CDR2: SGHDT and YYEEEE. The CDR3 contains 11 residues. The CDR3 sequence: CASSMLGELFF. DNA for the CDR3: TGTGCCAGCAGCATGCTCGGGGAGCTGTTTTTT. The whole variable domain, filled in from reference TRBV5-6 and TRBJ2-2, reads DAGVTQSPTHLIKTRGQQVTLRCSPKSGHDTVSWYQQALGQGPQFIFQYYEEEERQRGNFPDRFSGHQFPNYSSELNVNALLLGDSALYLCASSMLGELFFGEGSRLTVL.

This clone has just one count. The chain combines TRBV7-6 with TRBJ2-5; 9 bases are a match to TRBD1. CDR3 size: 14 residues. Germline V gene sequence: CDR1 SGHVS, CDR2 FNYEAQ. V dropped 3 bases and J dropped 5; count of bases not matched to a gene: 4. The CDR3 DNA follows: TGTGCCAGCAGCTTTACAGGGGGCTGGGAGACCCAGTACTTC. Translated, it gives CASSFTGGWETQYF.

This chain links TRBV7-2 with TRBJ2-1; 9 positions agree with TRBD1. CDR1 SGHTA and CDR2 FQGNSA come from the germline V gene. The V and J ends lost 5 bases and 5 bases, in that order; junction bases with no gene match: 7. This CDR3 has 15 residues. DNA of the CDR3: TGTGCCAGCAGCACCCGGACAGGGGCGAACAATGAGCAGTTCTTC. This sequence encodes CASSTRTGANNEQFF.

The sample holds one count of this clone. The V call is TRBV9, the J call TRBJ2-2, with TRBD2 matching over 9 bases. This CDR3 has 17 residues. Germline V lookup: CDR1 SGDLS, CDR2 YYNGEE. Germline trimming cut 3 bases from V and 7 bases from J; bases unmatched to any gene: 13. The chain's CDR3 is CASSAAESGRKGGELFF. In nucleotides, the CDR3 is TGTGCCAGCAGCGCAGCGGAAAGCGGGAGGAAGGGCGGGGAGCTGTTTTTT.

The chain couples TRBV30 to TRBJ1-4; 10 bases agree with TRBD1. V lost 5 bases to trimming and J lost 6 bases; unmatched junction nucleotides: 3. This CDR3 region has 13 residues. From germline, CDR1 is GTSNPN and CDR2 SVGIG (reference sequence). The CDR3, as DNA: TGTGCCTGGGCCGGGACAGGGGATGAAAAACTGTTTTTT. The encoded protein is CAWAGTGDEKLFF. The variable domain in full, with the rest retrieved from reference TRBV30 and TRBJ1-4, is SQTIHQWPATLVQPVGSPLSLECTVEGTSNPNLYWYRQAAGRGLQLLFYSVGIGQISSEVPQNLSASRPQDRQFILSSKKLLLSDSGFYLCAWAGTGDEKLFFGSGTQLSVL.

This clone was seen once. V usage is TRBV7-9 and J usage is TRBJ2-5, with D possibly TRBD1 on 7 matching bases. The V gene's germline CDR1 is SEHNR and CDR2 FQNEAQ (reference sequence). The CDR3 runs 16 residues. With 1 base removed from V and 4 bases from J, the gap between germline ends came to 16 bases. CDR3 sequence reads: CASSLGERGRGETQYF. The CDR3 region has the DNA TGTGCCAGCAGCTTAGGAGAAAGGGGGCGGGGAGAGACCCAGTACTTC.

The chain carries TRBV4-3 and TRBJ1-5; possible D gene TRBD1, 5 bases. The V and J ends lost 0 bases and 3 bases respectively, with 12 bases between them. CDR1 and CDR2 (germline): LGHNA, YSLEER. This CDR3 comprises 16 residues. The CDR3 reads CASSQDPGGYNQPQHF. DNA for the CDR3: TGCGCCAGCAGCCAAGACCCCGGGGGGTACAATCAGCCCCAGCATTTT.